The subject of this entry is one TCR beta chain. The antigen is undetermined. Produced via immunoSEQ multiplex PCR; TCRdb's table is partial and in-frame only. The sample lists around 550,000 clones, 90% to 96% occurring once. The data are from a study of shared clonotypes between healthy human individuals. Overall study results and limits: Among a few donors, roughly 5% of naive CD4 clonotypes were found in common. Specimens sampled were limited to blood, with tissue repertoires likely differing.

Among the donors, all were Caucasian adults who lived in Nashville, Tennessee. There are 17 residues in the CDR3. The germline CDR1 and CDR2 sequences are SEHNR and FQNEAQ (reference sequence). Losses at the gene ends were 0 bases for V and 2 bases for J; bases not matched to a gene: 4. Sequences were obtained from naive CD4+ T cells sorted from blood. Subset in this sample: CD45RA+ positively selected. This clonotype was sampled from a woman aged 25 to 39 in good health. The chain recombines TRBV7-9 with TRBJ2-6, with TRBD1 matching 7 bases. The CDR3 loop is CASSLAMGQTGANVLTF. CDR3 in DNA: TGTGCCAGCAGCTTAGCCATGGGACAGACTGGGGCCAACGTCCTGACTTTC.